These 20 T cell receptor beta chains share one sample of origin, sequenced in a study of shared clonotypes between healthy human individuals. Sequencing was performed with immunoSEQ multiplex PCR; in TCRdb, only in-frame clones are kept and a portion is missing. The table has millions of clones, approximately 90% seen once. The sequenced sample consisted of naive CD4+ T cells sorted from blood. As to subset: CD45RA+ positively selected. These receptors were taken from a man between 18 and 29 years old in good health.

This chain joins TRBV4-1 and TRBJ2-2, with TRBD1 identical over 9 bases. This CDR3 has 15 residues. J lost 5 bases, V lost 5 bases, and 6 bases had no gene match. From germline, CDR1 is MGHRA and CDR2 YSYEKL. CDR3 DNA: TGCGCCAGCAGCTCGGTGACAGGGGGAACCGGGGAGCTGTTTTTT. Its protein product is CASSSVTGGTGELFF.

In the case of this clone: The identical CDR3 is also encoded by other nucleotide sequences in the sample. V usage is TRBV10-3 and J usage is TRBJ2-7, with D unresolved. V dropped 3 bases and J dropped 4 bases, with 4 bases sitting between them. Germline CDR1 reads ENHRY; CDR2 reads SYGVKD. The CDR3 spans 11 residues. CDR3 sequence (DNA): TGTGCCATCAGTGACCTATACGAGCAGTACTTC. Translating gives CAISDLYEQYF.

V gene TRBV10-2 combines with J gene TRBJ2-1, with D hard to call. Germline assignment: CDR1 WSHSY and CDR2 SAAADI. Trimming shortened V by 0 bases and J by 10 bases, and 10 bases separated the two germline ends. CDR3 size: 13 residues. The CDR3 loop reads CASSESIPVEQFF. The CDR3 nucleotides read TGCGCCAGCAGTGAGTCGATCCCCGTAGAGCAGTTCTTC.

The CDR3 loop is CASSSGTAYYQETQYF. The CDR3 nucleotides read TGTGCCAGTAGTAGCGGGACAGCCTATTACCAAGAGACCCAGTACTTC. J is TRBJ2-5 and V is TRBV19; weak D call: TRBD1 (7 bases). Germline V gene data show CDR1 as LNHDA and CDR2 as SQIVND (reference sequence). V lost 4 bases and J lost 0, with 15 bases in between. The CDR3 covers 16 residues.

Here the CDR3 reads CASSYSAGNLREQYF. The CDR3 DNA sequence: TGTGCCAGCAGTTACTCGGCAGGGAACCTACGCGAGCAGTACTTC. The chain recombines TRBV6-5 with TRBJ2-7; D possibly corresponds to TRBD1 (5 bases). This CDR3 has 15 residues. Trimming cost V 0 bases and J 6 bases, with 15 bases left between them. Germline CDR1 and CDR2: MNHEY and SVGAGI.

As to this clone: This CDR3 is also generated by other DNA sequences in the sample. V and J are TRBV5-1 and TRBJ2-6; D is unresolved. Germline lookup yields CDR1 SGHRS and CDR2 YFSETQ. The V gene lost 4 bases and the J gene lost 0 bases, with 2 bases spanning the gap. This CDR3 is built from 13 residues. The CDR3: CASSLSGANVLTF. The CDR3 DNA follows: TGCGCCAGCAGCCTCTCTGGGGCCAACGTCCTGACTTTC.

V gene TRBV28 combines with J gene TRBJ2-4, with D possibly matching TRBD2 (5 bases). The CDR3 has 16 residues. Trimming cost V 5 bases and J 8 bases, with 22 bases left between them. Germline CDR1 reads MDHEN; CDR2 reads SYDVKM. The CDR3 DNA reads as TGTGCCAGCAGTCCCCCGGGAAGCGAGAGTGGGTACATTCAGTACTTC. As protein: CASSPPGSESGYIQYF.

The J gene is TRBJ1-3, the V gene TRBV5-1; D is perhaps TRBD1 (5 bases). Germline V lookup: CDR1 SGHRS, CDR2 YFSETQ. Trimming took 7 bases from V and 0 from J, leaving 11 bases between them. This CDR3 contains 14 residues. Here the CDR3 reads CASGDSSSGNTIYF. For the CDR3, the DNA is TGCGCCAGCGGTGACAGCAGCTCTGGAAACACCATATATTTT.

This sequence joins TRBV19 and TRBJ2-3; TRBD2 aligns across 7 bases. J was trimmed by 6 bases and V by 5 bases; bases with no gene match: 8. CDR3 length: 14 residues. Per germline, CDR1 LNHDA and CDR2 SQIVND (reference sequence). In DNA form, the CDR3 reads TGTGCCAGTAGTTTACGGACTAGTCCCGATACGCAGTATTTT. Amino acids: CASSLRTSPDTQYF.

The chain recombines TRBV14 with TRBJ2-5; D remains unclear. The V end lost 4 bases, the J end lost 5 bases, and 14 bases lay between the germline ends. The CDR3 runs to 14 residues. CDR1 SGHDN and CDR2 FVKESK come from the germline V gene. The CDR3, as DNA: TGTGCCAGCAGCCCCCTTATTCGTCCGGAGACCCAGTACTTC. This encodes CASSPLIRPETQYF. Variable domain in full (rest from reference TRBV14 and TRBJ2-5): EAGVTQFPSHSVIEKGQTVTLRCDPISGHDNLYWYRRVMGKEIKFLLHFVKESKQDESGMPNNRFLAERTGGTYSTLKVQPAELEDSGVYFCASSPLIRPETQYFGPGTRLLVL.

V usage is TRBV28 and J usage is TRBJ2-5, with TRBD2 matching over 9 bases. CDR3 length equals 15 residues. Trimming cost V 5 bases and J 2 bases; bases outside gene matches: 6. Per germline, CDR1 MDHEN and CDR2 SYDVKM. CDR3 DNA sequence: TGTGCCAGCAGTGAGACTAGCGGACCTCAAGAGACCCAGTACTTC. This gives the protein CASSETSGPQETQYF.

Note on this clone: The identical CDR3 is also encoded by other nucleotide sequences in the sample. The chain employs TRBV5-6 and TRBJ1-5; D perhaps matches TRBD1 (5 bases). CDR1 and CDR2 (germline): SGHDT, YYEEEE. This CDR3 is 15 amino acids long. V lost 1 base and J lost 2, with 10 bases in between. CDR3 sequence reads: CASSLTGGGNQPQHF. The DNA for the CDR3 is TGTGCCAGCAGCTTGACCGGGGGGGGCAATCAGCCCCAGCATTTT. The whole variable domain, remainder taken from reference TRBV5-6 and TRBJ1-5, is DAGVTQSPTHLIKTRGQQVTLRCSPKSGHDTVSWYQQALGQGPQFIFQYYEEEERQRGNFPDRFSGHQFPNYSSELNVNALLLGDSALYLCASSLTGGGNQPQHFGDGTRLSIL.

The rearrangement joins TRBV6-5 to TRBJ2-7; D might be TRBD1 (6 bases). This CDR3 comprises 14 residues. The ends were cut back, 2 bases at V and 3 bases at J, with 11 bases in the middle. The germline gives CDR1 MNHEY, CDR2 SVGAGI. This CDR3 is CASSYVIQGYEQYF. The CDR3 DNA sequence: TGTGCCAGCAGTTACGTTATACAGGGCTACGAGCAGTACTTC.

The rearrangement links TRBV6-5 to TRBJ1-2; D is possibly TRBD1 (5 bases). CDR3 length: 13 residues. The germline V gene has CDR1 MNHEY and CDR2 SVGAGI. The V end lost 5 bases, the J end lost 6 bases, and 13 bases lay between the germline ends. This CDR3 reads CASSLNAGDGYTF. In DNA form, the CDR3 reads TGTGCCAGCAGTCTTAACGCGGGGGATGGCTACACCTTC.

The chain joins TRBV19 to TRBJ1-5; possibly TRBD1 for D (6 bases). V lost 7 bases to trimming and J lost 5 bases, with 15 bases between them. CDR1 is LNHDA and CDR2 is SQIVND in the germline V gene (reference sequence). This CDR3 has 14 residues. CDR3 sequence reads: CASTPWTADQPQHF. The CDR3 coding sequence is TGTGCCAGTACCCCCTGGACAGCAGATCAGCCCCAGCATTTT. Based on the CDR3 plus reference TRBV19 and TRBJ1-5, the full variable domain is DGGITQSPKYLFRKEGQNVTLSCEQNLNHDAMYWYRQDPGQGLRLIYYSQIVNDFQKGDIAEGYSVSREKKESFPLTVTSAQKNPTAFYLCASTPWTADQPQHFGDGTRLSIL.

The rearrangement joins TRBV30 to TRBJ2-2; D is perhaps TRBD2 (6 bases). CDR1 and CDR2 (germline): GTSNPN, SVGIG (reference sequence). Trimming shortened V by 1 base and J by 6 bases, and 18 bases separated the two germline ends. The CDR3 covers 16 residues. The CDR3 loop is CAWSDRGWYGSGELFF. DNA for the CDR3: TGTGCCTGGAGTGATCGGGGGTGGTATGGATCCGGGGAGCTGTTTTTT.

The gene calls are TRBV15 and TRBJ2-7, with D uncertain. V was clipped by 1 base and J by 3 bases, with 16 bases between them. The CDR3 extends over 16 amino acids. CDR1 and CDR2 from the germline V gene are LNHNV and YYDKDF (reference sequence). The CDR3 DNA follows: TGTGCCACCAGCAGAGCGGTAATAGGGCTGGTCTACGAGCAGTACTTC. It yields the protein CATSRAVIGLVYEQYF.

V and J are TRBV6-1 and TRBJ2-7; 7 nucleotides match TRBD1. The CDR3 is 15 amino acids. V lost 5 bases and J lost 0; bases outside the gene matches: 7. The V gene's germline CDR1 is MNHNS and CDR2 SASEGT. The CDR3 here is CASSQTGMSSYEQYF. CDR3 sequence (DNA): TGTGCCAGCAGTCAGACAGGGATGAGCTCCTACGAGCAGTACTTC.

The CDR3 spells CASSQDYLAGNTGELFF. In DNA, the CDR3 is TGCGCCAGCAGCCAAGATTACCTAGCGGGGAACACCGGGGAGCTGTTTTTT. The chain employs TRBV4-3 and TRBJ2-2; 8 bases align to TRBD2. Germline V CDR1 and CDR2: LGHNA, YSLEER. V was clipped by 0 bases and J by 1 base; unmatched bases: 4. The CDR3 is 17 amino acids.

In the case of this clone: One end of the junction does not line up with germline, which may come from a read error. The chain links TRBV28 to TRBJ1-6; D gene unclear. The CDR3 has 13 amino acids. CDR1 is MDHEN, CDR2 SYDVKM, per germline. This CDR3 is CASRLSRNSPLHF. CDR3 coding DNA: TGTGCCAGCAGATTATCTAGAAATTCACCCCTCCACTTT.